This TCR beta chain was observed in a study of shared clonotypes between healthy human individuals (dated by TCRdb to 2018 to 2020). Broadly, across the study: The cohort comprised a couple of women and a few men aged 18 to 49 years. For each donor, three plates each were used for CD4 naive and CD4 memory, two plates were used for CD8 naive, and one plate was used for CD8 memory. Blood TCR repertoires of five healthy adults were deeply sequenced to estimate repertoire size and the extent of clonotype sharing between individuals. To increase sequencing depth and limit assay-specific biases, TCR repertoire library preparation and sequencing were carried out by different laboratories using diverse techniques. Leukapheresis yielded between about 0.94 and 10 billion PBMCs per donor.

The CDR3 goes from the cysteine to the phenylalanine over 12 residues. Only the CDR3 portion is preserved as DNA: 36 bases, with reading frame beginning at the first base. V is clipped by 6 bases and J by 0 bases, and the sequence between their germline boundaries is 3 bases long. Sequences SEHNR (CDR1) and FQNEAQ (CDR2) are obtained from the germline V gene (reference sequence). This clone was seen more than once but under ten times. Its recognized antigen is unknown. Base qualities are not provided; no much larger clone lies one nucleotide away. Using the deep immunoSEQ assay, multiplex PCR amplified TCR CDR3 regions from genomic DNA. Extracted genomic DNA from each cell subset was distributed evenly across all wells of several immunoSEQ 96-well plates, and each plate was treated as a replicate. For sorted subsets, about 210 ng of genomic DNA, equivalent to around 29,000 T cell genomes, went into each replicate PCR. Purified libraries were measured with a Qubit 3.0 fluorometer, size-checked on a Bioanalyzer 2100, and measured again with the KAPA Library Quantification kit. Every immunoSEQ 96-well plate was sequenced on a dedicated single-read 150-cycle Illumina NextSeq 550 flow cell. As for the original processing: Because only junctional sequences without quality scores were contained in the immunoSEQ output, filtering matching that applied to full-length reads could not be performed. To assign V/J genes and CDR3, sequences were annotated using PyIR, a Python wrapper for IgBLAST v1.9, with IMGT germline references. Reads with weak V/J assignments (E-value above 1e-6), missing CDR3, stop codons, out-of-frame junctions, or ambiguous translated residues were removed. V3J clonotypes were defined as sequences sharing an identical inferred V gene, J gene, and CDR3 amino acid sequence. Percentage overlap between repertoires was computed as shared unique clonotypes divided by the size of the smaller repertoire. RTK rarefaction, the Chao1 estimator, and Recon v2.1 estimates of unobserved clonotypes were used to assess repertoire richness. For all TCRbeta clonotypes obtained by the gDNA method from four donors, generation probabilities were computed with OLGA. What TCRdb holds here is the immuneACCESS table cut down to in-frame rearrangements. Part of the clones is not present; checked against another copy, under half of the missing clones reflect an unresolved V gene, and the others are unexplained. Clone size and the V and J calls come from that table; the DNA yielded D and trimming. The table for this sample lists more than 1 million clones; about 84% of them were counted only once. Approximately 0.5% of the sample goes to the ten largest clones.

On the study overall, not on this receptor specifically: Because the study included only a small number of donors, the genetic and exposure-history diversity represented was limited. Sampling was limited to blood, and TCR repertoires in tissue likely differ from TCR repertoires in blood. Clonotypes shared by all four sorted-subset donors showed higher generation probabilities than non-shared clonotypes. Roughly 5% of naive CD4, 3.5% of naive CD8, about 2.1% of memory CD4, and approximately 0.39% of memory CD8 clonotypes were shared across four donors. Pairwise subsampling indicated that sequencing depth was expected to affect the degree of clonotype sharing among donors. Estimated clonotype richness was generally larger for naive than for memory subsets. Rarefaction of sorted-subset datasets indicated incomplete sequencing despite the large sequencing depth.

Donors were healthy HIV-negative adults with no recently reported acute infections or vaccinations. Every donor was a Caucasian adult living in Nashville, Tennessee, USA. CD4+ T cells were enriched by magnetic negative selection, after which naive cells were positively selected on CD45RA and the negative fraction was taken as the memory subset. Blood was obtained by leukapheresis, after which PBMCs were separated by Ficoll-Histopaque density gradient centrifugation and cryopreserved in liquid nitrogen vapor phase. Analytical flow cytometry was used to check the purity and quantity of each magnetically sorted T cell population. Genomic DNA was isolated from every sorted fraction and measured by UV absorbance on a Nanodrop 2000c.

The receptor comes from a man aged 18 to 29 in good health. Some clones in this sample may be carry-over from other donors' samples. Material: memory CD4+ T cells from PBMCs. This specimen's cell subset or site label, per the study, means: CD45RA-negative fraction. The sequence links TRBV7-9 to TRBJ1-5, with the D segment identity uncertain. The CDR3: CASSNSNQPQHF. DNA sequence: TGTGCCAGCAGTAATAGCAATCAGCCCCAGCATTTT.